This T cell receptor (beta chain) is drawn from a study of identical twins. This clonotype was detected a few times. The cDNA had a unique molecular identifier and a template-switch universal primer site. One entry per CDR3 protein, called by TCRdb with MiXCR from the 5' RACE reads. The table has roughly 720,000 distinct CDR3 sequences, roughly 18% seen once. Trimming left V 8 bases short and J 8 bases short, with 15 bases between. There are 13 residues in the CDR3. A further study also used this sample, focusing on T cells expressing NK-cell markers. That study adds: It was sorted CD3+CD56-NKG2C+, CD3+CD56+NKG2C- and CD3+CD56+NKG2C+ T cells that provided the TCR beta repertoires. Eight donors were sequenced, of whom seven were HCMV-seropositive, while the remaining one was HCMV-seronegative. As a fraction of CD8+ T cells, dominant NKG2C+ clonotypes reached about 1.0-7.5% in over 5 donors.

The genes are TRBV12-3 or TRBV12-4 and TRBJ1-4, with D hard to call. The specimen was PBMCs. The TCR comes from a young woman in good health. The CDR3 loop reads CASLAGGFEKLFF. The DNA for the CDR3 is TGTGCCAGCCTTGCTGGTGGGTTCGAAAAACTGTTTTTT.